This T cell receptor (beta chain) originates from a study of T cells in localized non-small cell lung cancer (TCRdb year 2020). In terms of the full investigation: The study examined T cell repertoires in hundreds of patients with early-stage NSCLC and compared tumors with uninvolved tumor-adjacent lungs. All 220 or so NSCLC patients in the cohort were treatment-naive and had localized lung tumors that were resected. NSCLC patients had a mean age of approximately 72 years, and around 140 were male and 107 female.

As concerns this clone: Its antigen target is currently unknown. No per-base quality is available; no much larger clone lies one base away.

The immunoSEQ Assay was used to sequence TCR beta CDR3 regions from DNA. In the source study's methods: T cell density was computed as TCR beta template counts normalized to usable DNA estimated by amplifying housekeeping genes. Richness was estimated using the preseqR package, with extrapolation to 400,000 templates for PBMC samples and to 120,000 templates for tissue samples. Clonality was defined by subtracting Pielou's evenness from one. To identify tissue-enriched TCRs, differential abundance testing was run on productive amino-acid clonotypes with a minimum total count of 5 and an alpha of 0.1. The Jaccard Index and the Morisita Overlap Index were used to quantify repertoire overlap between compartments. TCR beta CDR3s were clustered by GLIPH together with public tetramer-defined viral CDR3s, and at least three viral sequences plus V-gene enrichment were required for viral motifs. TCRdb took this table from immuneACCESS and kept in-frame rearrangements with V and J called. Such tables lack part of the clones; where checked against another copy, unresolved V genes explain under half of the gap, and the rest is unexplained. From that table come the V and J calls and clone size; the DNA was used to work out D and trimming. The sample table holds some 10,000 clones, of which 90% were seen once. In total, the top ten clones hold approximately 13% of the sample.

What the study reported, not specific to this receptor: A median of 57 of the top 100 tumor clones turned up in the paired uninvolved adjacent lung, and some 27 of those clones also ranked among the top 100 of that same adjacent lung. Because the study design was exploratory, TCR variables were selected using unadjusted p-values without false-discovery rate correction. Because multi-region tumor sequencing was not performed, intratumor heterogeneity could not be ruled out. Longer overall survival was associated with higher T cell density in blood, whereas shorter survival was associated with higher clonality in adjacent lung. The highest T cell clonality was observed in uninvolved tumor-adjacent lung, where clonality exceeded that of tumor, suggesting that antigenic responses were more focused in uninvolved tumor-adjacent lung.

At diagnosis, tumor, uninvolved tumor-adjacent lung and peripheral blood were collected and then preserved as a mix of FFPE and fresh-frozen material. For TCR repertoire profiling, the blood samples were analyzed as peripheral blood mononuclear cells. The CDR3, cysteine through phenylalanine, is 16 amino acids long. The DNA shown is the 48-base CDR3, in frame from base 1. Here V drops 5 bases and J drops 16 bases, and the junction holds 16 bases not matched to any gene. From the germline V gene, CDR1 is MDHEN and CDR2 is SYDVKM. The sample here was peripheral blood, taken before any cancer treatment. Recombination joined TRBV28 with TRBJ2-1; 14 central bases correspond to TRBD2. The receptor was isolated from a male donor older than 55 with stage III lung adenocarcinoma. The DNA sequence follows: TGTGCCAGCAGTCCCATTGGGACGGAGGGACTAGCGGGAGCCTTCTTC. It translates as CASSPIGTEGLAGAFF.